This T cell receptor (beta chain) was recovered during a study of T cells in Graves' hyperthyroidism and ophthalmopathy. Study in general: Specimen type is peripheral blood, collected at initial diagnosis prior to any treatment.

General observations from the study: Ophthalmopathy was predicted by the model a median of roughly 6.6 months ahead of onset.

TCR beta CDR3 regions were amplified from RNA. TCR CDR3 regions were first amplified by RT-PCR with HTBI primers. TCRdb itself ran the multiplex PCR reads through MiXCR, one entry per CDR3 protein. The table shows about 210,000 distinct CDR3 sequences, with 15% to 20% occurring only once. This CDR3 has 17 amino acids. The trim removed 1 base at V and 1 base at J, leaving 5 bases unmatched. Germline V gene lookup returns CDR1 MDHEN and CDR2 SYDVKM. This clonotype was observed a handful of times. What it binds is unknown. This is likely a read error, given that the CDR3 carries no conserved phenylalanine or tryptophan at its end.

Sequencing was carried out using blood. This chain connects TRBV28 to TRBJ2-7; 12 bases line up with TRBD2. The clonotype was recovered from a man aged 45-65 years with Graves' hyperthyroidism. The CDR3 DNA reads as TGTGCCAGCAGTTTATCGGCTAGCGGGAGGGCTTCCTACGAGCAGTACCTC. Amino acid sequence: CASSLSASGRASYEQYL.